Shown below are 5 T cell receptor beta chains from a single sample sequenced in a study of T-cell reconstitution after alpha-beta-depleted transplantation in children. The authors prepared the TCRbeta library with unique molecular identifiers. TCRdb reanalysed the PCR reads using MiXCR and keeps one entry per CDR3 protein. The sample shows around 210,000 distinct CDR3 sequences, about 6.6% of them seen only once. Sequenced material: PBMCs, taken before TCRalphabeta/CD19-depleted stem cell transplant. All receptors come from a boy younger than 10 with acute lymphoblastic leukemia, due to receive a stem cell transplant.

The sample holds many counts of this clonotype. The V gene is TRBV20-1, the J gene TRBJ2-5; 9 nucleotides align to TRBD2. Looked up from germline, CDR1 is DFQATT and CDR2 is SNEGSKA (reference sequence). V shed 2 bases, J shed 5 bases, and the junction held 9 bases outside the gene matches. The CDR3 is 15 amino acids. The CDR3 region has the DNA TGCAGTGCTAGACACCTAGCGGGGTTAGAGGAGACCCAGTACTTC. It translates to CSARHLAGLEETQYF.

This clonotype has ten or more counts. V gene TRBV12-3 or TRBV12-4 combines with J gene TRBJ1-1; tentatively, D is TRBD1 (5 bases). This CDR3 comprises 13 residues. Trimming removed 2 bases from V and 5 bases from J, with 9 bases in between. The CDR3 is CASSLTGPTEAFF. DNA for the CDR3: TGTGCCAGCAGTTTAACAGGTCCTACTGAAGCTTTCTTT.

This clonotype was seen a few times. CDR3 bases: TGTGCCAGCAAAAGGGGCGGGGTCGCAGATACGCAGTATTTT. Translation: CASKRGGVADTQYF. V usage is TRBV28 and J usage is TRBJ2-3, with D possibly TRBD2 on 6 matching bases. The CDR3 is made up of 14 amino acids. In germline, CDR1 is MDHEN, CDR2 SYDVKM. V lost 7 bases and J lost 4, with 15 bases in between. Drawing the rest from reference TRBV28 and TRBJ2-3, the complete variable domain is DVKVTQSSRYLVKRTGEKVFLECVQDMDHENMFWYRQDPGLGLRLIYFSYDVKMKEKGDIPEGYSVSREKKERFSLILESASTNQTSMYLCASKRGGVADTQYFGPGTRLTVL.

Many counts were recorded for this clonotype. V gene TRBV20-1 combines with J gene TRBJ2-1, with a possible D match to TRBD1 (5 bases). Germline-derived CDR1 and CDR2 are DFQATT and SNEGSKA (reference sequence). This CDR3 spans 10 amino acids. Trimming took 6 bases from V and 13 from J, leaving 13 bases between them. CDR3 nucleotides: TGCAGTGCCGGGTGGCAGGGTCAGTTCTTC. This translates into CSAGWQGQFF.

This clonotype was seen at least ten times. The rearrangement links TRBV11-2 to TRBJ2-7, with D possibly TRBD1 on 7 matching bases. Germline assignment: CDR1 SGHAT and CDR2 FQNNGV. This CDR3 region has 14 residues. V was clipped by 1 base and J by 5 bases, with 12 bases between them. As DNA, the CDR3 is TGTGCCAGCAGCTTAGGGCAGGGGGGACACGAGCAGTACTTC. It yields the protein CASSLGQGGHEQYF.